This T cell receptor (beta chain) was sequenced during a study of blood T cell repertoires in COVID-19. Study-wide context: There were acute and convalescent COVID-19 samples, and they came from the United States, Italy and Spain.

The CDR3 totals 13 residues. The V segment lost 6 bases and the J segment 6 bases; nucleotides outside the gene matches: 7. Assay: immunoSEQ multiplex PCR; the TCRdb copy retains only in-frame clones and omits some. The sample consists of around 250,000 clones, roughly nine tenths of them appearing once. Donors were grouped by their self-reported clinical history. The gene calls are TRBV12-3 or TRBV12-4 and TRBJ2-7, with 8 bases lining up with TRBD1. The sequenced sample consisted of PBMCs or T cells enriched from blood (not recorded which). The sequence was obtained from a human donor in a cohort exposed to, infected with or recovered from COVID-19 (not recorded which). The donor label of this sample is uncertain. The CDR3 loop reads CASRLGQGGEQYF. Written as DNA, the CDR3 is TGTGCCAGCAGACTAGGACAGGGTGGCGAGCAGTACTTC.